Following are 21 T cell receptor beta chains from one sample sequenced in a study of beta chain features in type 1 diabetes. Sequencing targeted expressed TCRB transcripts, as all isolated RNA had been reverse transcribed. The repertoire was sequenced with immunoSEQ multiplex PCR; TCRdb's copy has only in-frame clones and lacks some. The sample includes fewer than 7,500 clones, about 69% of them seen just once. The sequenced sample consisted of Tregs from blood. These receptors originate from a young man in good health.

The chain has TRBV6-5 and TRBJ2-3, with 14 bases lining up with TRBD2. The trim removed 0 bases at V and 7 bases at J, leaving 3 bases unmatched. Germline V gives CDR1 MNHEY, CDR2 SVGAGI. This CDR3 has 16 amino acids. The CDR3 region is CASSYSTSGGENTQYF. The CDR3 nucleotides read TGTGCCAGCAGTTACTCGACTAGCGGGGGGGAAAATACGCAGTATTTT.

The chain is built from TRBV6-6 and TRBJ1-2; 7 bases match TRBD1. The CDR3 is made up of 15 amino acids. Trimming took 6 bases from V and 4 from J; bases not matched to a gene: 11. Germline CDR1 MNHNY, CDR2 SVGAGI (reference sequence). The CDR3 bases are TGTGCCAGCAGAAAACTACAGGGGCTCGGCTATGGCTACACCTTC. It is translated as CASRKLQGLGYGYTF.

The sample holds a few counts of this clone. The chain links TRBV6-5 to TRBJ2-1; D unresolved. Per germline, CDR1 MNHEY and CDR2 SVGAGI. V gave up 0 bases and J gave up 6 bases, with 15 bases separating them. CDR3 length: 16 residues. CDR3 bases: TGTGCCAGCAGTTACTCAAGCGCATCTCTGGGCAATGAGCAGTTCTTC. It encodes CASSYSSASLGNEQFF.

The chain recombines TRBV7-9 with TRBJ1-2, with a weak D call TRBD1 (6 bases). Germline V gene sequence: CDR1 SEHNR, CDR2 FQNEAQ (reference sequence). Trimming took 6 bases from V and 4 from J, leaving 21 bases between them. The CDR3 runs to 16 residues. CDR3 coding DNA: TGTGCCAGCAGACCCGGAGGGGGGGGACTCCTCTATGGCTACACCTTC. It specifies CASRPGGGGLLYGYTF.

This clone was recorded a few times. The rearrangement uses TRBV4-3 and TRBJ1-2; the match to TRBD1 covers 7 bases. Trimming removed 3 bases from V and 2 bases from J; junction bases left unmatched: 6. Looked up from germline, CDR1 is LGHNA and CDR2 is YSLEER. This CDR3 is 15 amino acids long. CDR3 sequence: CASSQGETGNYGYTF. CDR3 nucleotide sequence: TGCGCCAGCAGCCAGGGGGAGACAGGGAACTATGGCTACACCTTC.

The gene calls are TRBV5-1 and TRBJ2-3, with TRBD1 matching 12 bases. This CDR3 comprises 16 residues. V lost 4 bases to trimming and J lost 6 bases; unmatched junction nucleotides: 9. Germline V CDR1 and CDR2: SGHRS, YFSETQ. This chain's CDR3 is CASSPGTGGPRDTQYF. CDR3 in DNA: TGCGCCAGCAGCCCAGGGACAGGGGGCCCCCGGGATACGCAGTATTTT.

The rearrangement joins TRBV30 to TRBJ1-1; 8 bases line up with TRBD1. Per the germline V gene, CDR1 is GTSNPN and CDR2 is SVGIG (reference sequence). J was trimmed by 5 bases and V by 7 bases; bases with no gene match: 9. The CDR3 has 13 residues. The DNA of the CDR3 is TGTGCCTACCAGGGGGCGGGACGTACTGAAGCTTTCTTT. Its translation: CAYQGAGRTEAFF.

The rearrangement uses TRBV6-6 and TRBJ2-1, with TRBD2 identical over 11 bases. V shed 7 bases, J shed 4 bases, and the junction held 6 bases outside the gene matches. The CDR3 totals 15 residues. Germline-derived CDR1 and CDR2 are MNHNY and SVGAGI (reference sequence). CDR3 coding DNA: TGTGCCAGCACCTCGACTAGCGGGGTATACAATGAGCAGTTCTTC. Translated: CASTSTSGVYNEQFF.

This clone was picked up a small number of times. The chain joins TRBV7-2 to TRBJ2-7; TRBD1 aligns across 7 bases. CDR3 length equals 14 residues. Germline assignment: CDR1 SGHTA and CDR2 FQGNSA. V was clipped by 5 bases and J by 2 bases; unmatched bases: 6. CDR3 nucleotides: TGTGCCAGCAGCAGAAGACAGGGCACCTACGAGCAGTACTTC. This codes for CASSRRQGTYEQYF.

V usage is TRBV5-4 and J usage is TRBJ2-1; D is perhaps TRBD2 (7 bases). Germline values: CDR1 SGHNT, CDR2 YYREEE (reference sequence). The CDR3 consists of 18 residues. Trimming pared 2 bases from V and 8 bases from J, leaving 26 bases between. CDR3 DNA sequence: TGTGCCAGCAGCTTTTACTTGGGAGGGGGGGCAAAGAGGGATGAGCAGTTCTTC. Translation gives CASSFYLGGGAKRDEQFF.

The CDR3 protein is CASSGQTSNQPQHF. As DNA, the CDR3 is TGTGCCAGCAGTGGACAGACTAGCAATCAGCCCCAGCATTTT. The rearrangement links TRBV2 to TRBJ1-5, with D tentatively TRBD1 (5 bases). Germline values: CDR1 SNHLY, CDR2 FYNNEI. This CDR3 is built from 14 residues. Trimming left V 4 bases short and J 0 bases short, with 7 bases between.

V and J are TRBV5-1 and TRBJ2-5; 8 bases agree with TRBD1. V shed 7 bases and J 3 bases; nucleotides not matched to a gene: 8. This CDR3 region has 14 residues. In germline, CDR1 is SGHRS, CDR2 YFSETQ. The DNA of the CDR3 is TGCGCCAGCGGTCGACAGGGGCGAGAAGAGACCCAGTACTTC. Translating it yields CASGRQGREETQYF.

The chain is built from TRBV2 and TRBJ1-1; weak D call: TRBD1 (6 bases). V was clipped by 10 bases and J by 13 bases, with 19 bases between them. This CDR3 has 11 residues. Germline V lookup: CDR1 SNHLY, CDR2 FYNNEI. In DNA, the CDR3 is TGTGCCACCAAACAGGGCAGTAGACTTTTCTTT. This translates into CATKQGSRLFF.

The chain recombines TRBV6-5 with TRBJ2-1; 8 bases map to TRBD1. V lost 7 bases and J lost 6; bases outside the gene matches: 8. The CDR3 has 14 amino acids. Germline loops: CDR1 MNHEY, CDR2 SVGAGI. The CDR3 nucleotides are TGTGCCAGCACCCGGCCAGGGGGCTTCAATGAGCAGTTCTTC. Translating gives CASTRPGGFNEQFF.

The chain carries TRBV6-1 and TRBJ1-1; TRBD1 matches at 10 bases. The CDR3 totals 14 residues. The junction had 6 bases not matched to a gene; V was cut back by 8 bases and J by 3 bases. Germline V CDR1 and CDR2: MNHNS, SASEGT. DNA of the CDR3: TGTGCCAGCCTCGGACAGGGGGGATACACTGAAGCTTTCTTT. Protein: CASLGQGGYTEAFF.

The rearrangement joins TRBV7-9 to TRBJ2-1; 10 bases agree with TRBD2. Germline CDR1 reads SEHNR; CDR2 reads FQNEAQ (reference sequence). The junction had 4 bases not matched to a gene; V was cut back by 1 base and J by 7 bases. The CDR3 has 15 residues. CDR3 region: CASSLGSGGMNEQFF. The CDR3 DNA follows: TGTGCCAGCAGCTTAGGTAGCGGGGGGATGAATGAGCAGTTCTTC.

The chain joins TRBV6-1 to TRBJ1-5, with a tentative D call TRBD1 (6 bases). The CDR3 has 15 amino acids. Deletions cut 6 bases from V and 7 bases from J, with 19 bases between. The V gene's germline CDR1 is MNHNS and CDR2 SASEGT. The CDR3 DNA sequence: TGTGCCAGCAGCCCCGTGACAGGCTGGGCGCAGCCCCAGCATTTT. It encodes CASSPVTGWAQPQHF.

The chain employs TRBV9 and TRBJ2-3; D perhaps matches TRBD2 (6 bases). Germline loops: CDR1 SGDLS, CDR2 YYNGEE. Trimming cost V 3 bases and J 0 bases, with 11 bases left between them. CDR3 length equals 15 residues. DNA for the CDR3: TGTGCCAGCAGCGGGGACTTCCCAAGCACAGATACGCAGTATTTT. Translation: CASSGDFPSTDTQYF.

This clone was seen only a few times. The chain carries TRBV6-6 and TRBJ1-1; TRBD1 is a possible D gene (6 bases). Trimming removed 2 bases at V and 4 bases at J, with 14 bases between. The CDR3 runs to 15 residues. Germline loops: CDR1 MNHNY, CDR2 SVGAGI (reference sequence). The CDR3 is CASSYPTGPGTEAFF. Written as DNA, the CDR3 is TGTGCCAGCAGTTACCCGACAGGCCCTGGCACTGAAGCTTTCTTT.

The chain links TRBV18 to TRBJ2-7; the match to TRBD1 covers 8 bases. This CDR3 comprises 12 residues. J gave up 6 bases and V 8 bases, and 6 bases lay outside the gene matches. Germline CDR1 reads KGHSH; CDR2 reads LQKENI. The CDR3 nucleotides are TGTGCCAGCCCACTGGACAGGGCCGAGCAGTACTTC. It translates to CASPLDRAEQYF.

This chain connects TRBV18 to TRBJ2-2; D not resolved. The CDR3 length is 17 residues. Germline V gene data show CDR1 as KGHSH and CDR2 as LQKENI. With 5 bases removed from V and 6 bases from J, the gap between germline ends came to 22 bases. The CDR3 nucleotides read TGTGCCAGCTCAGCCGCCCGTCCCGGCTACCGGGCCGGGGAGCTGTTTTTT. It yields the protein CASSAARPGYRAGELFF.